This entry describes one T cell receptor beta chain. As yet, its antigen is unknown. CDR3 size: 17 residues. Per the germline V gene, CDR1 is SGHNT and CDR2 is YYREEE (reference sequence). The V gene end was trimmed by 5 bases and the J gene end by 0 bases; junction bases not matched to a gene: 8. The data derive from a study of OX40 agonist ivuxolimab in advanced cancers. Broader study findings: Antigen specificity of clonally expanded peripheral T cells was not established. Low clonal expansion, among the lowest seen, marked partial responders at 0.1-3.0 mg/kg. Some nonresponders also had low normalized T-cell clonal expansion.

The assay was immunoSEQ multiplex PCR, and TCRdb's table has in-frame clones only and misses some. The sample lists 73,000 or so clones, under 90% occurring once. The sample here was CD4+ or CD8+ T cells sorted from blood, taken in a trial of the OX40 agonist ivuxolimab. The chain has TRBV5-4 and TRBJ2-6, with 7 bases aligning to TRBD2. The TCR sequence derives from an adult with an advanced solid tumor such as melanoma, head and neck, liver or kidney cancer. CDR3 nucleotides: TGTGCCAGCAGAGCGGGACGGTCAGACTCTGGGGCCAACGTCCTGACTTTC. Protein: CASRAGRSDSGANVLTF.